The entry that follows covers one T cell receptor beta chain sequence. Its antigen remains unidentified. With 0 bases clipped from V and 6 bases from J, the junction kept 5 bases outside the gene matches. This CDR3 region has 14 residues. Germline CDR1 is SGDLS and CDR2 is YYNGEE. This entry is derived from a study of PD-1 blockade in classical Hodgkin lymphoma. Brentuximab vedotin exposure varied, and every patient relapsed after autologous stem cell transplantation. CD4+ T cells were purified from thawed PBMCs by negative selection. Assay used: immunoSEQ multiplex PCR; TCRdb lists only in-frame clones, some missing. The sample consists of 30,000 or so clones, approximately 92% of them appearing once. Broader study findings: Complete responders started with a diversity level that resembled newly diagnosed patients at baseline. By cycle point C4D1, TCR diversity had risen significantly in CD4+ cells (but not CD8+ cells). Compared with healthy donors, newly diagnosed patients reportedly showed lower baseline TCR diversity.

The rearrangement links TRBV9 to TRBJ2-7; 8 positions match TRBD2. This clonotype originated in a human donor with classical Hodgkin lymphoma. The material was CD4+ T cells from blood, obtained at baseline. CDR3 in amino acids: CASSVVGSGAEQYF. The CDR3 nucleotides read TGTGCCAGCAGCGTAGTCGGTAGCGGGGCCGAGCAGTACTTC.